Each of the 12 T cell receptor beta chains below was sequenced from the same sample in a study of T cells after yellow fever vaccination. TCRdb reanalysed the 5' RACE reads using MiXCR and keeps one entry per CDR3 protein. Among 120,000 to 150,000 distinct CDR3 sequences listed, 7.7% were seen once. The sample here was CD4+ T cells sorted from PBMCs, taken 5 days after the yellow fever booster vaccination. Source of these receptors: a man aged 25-40 years who received the YFV17D yellow fever vaccine.

This clonotype was picked up many times. The chain combines TRBV20-1 with TRBJ1-2; D remains unclear. The V end was cut by 7 bases, the J end by 1 base, with 7 bases between. Germline CDR1 is DFQATT and CDR2 is SNEGSKA (reference sequence). This CDR3 contains 11 residues. The CDR3 here is CSVSFNYGYTF. CDR3 DNA sequence: TGCAGTGTTTCCTTTAACTATGGCTACACCTTC.

Regarding this clonotype: Just one base apart from a much larger clone, this may be a read error. V gene TRBV12-3 or TRBV12-4 combines with J gene TRBJ2-1; 9 bases line up with TRBD2. V was clipped by 6 bases and J by 7 bases; unmatched bases: 7. The length of the CDR3 is 14 residues. This chain's CDR3 is CASRDLAGANEQFF. The DNA for the CDR3 is TGTGCCAGCAGAGATTTAGCGGGGGCGAATGAGCAGTTCTTC.

This clonotype appeared many times. This chain links TRBV4-3 with TRBJ1-6, with no clear D. The ends were cut back, 1 base at V and 6 bases at J, with 13 bases in the middle. CDR1 LGHNA and CDR2 YSLEER come from the germline V gene. This CDR3 is 16 amino acids long. CDR3 DNA: TGCGCCAGCAGCCAAGGAGGGCAGCAGTCTAATTCACCCCTCCACTTT. Translating gives CASSQGGQQSNSPLHF.

This clonotype was detected many times. The rearrangement joins TRBV15 to TRBJ2-6; 15 bases match TRBD2. CDR3 length: 20 amino acids. The junction had 6 bases not matched to a gene; V was cut back by 3 bases and J by 0 bases. The V gene's germline CDR1 is LNHNV and CDR2 YYDKDF (reference sequence). CDR3: CATSRGLAGGSISGANVLTF. CDR3 DNA sequence: TGTGCCACCAGCAGGGGACTAGCGGGAGGTTCCATCTCTGGGGCCAACGTCCTGACTTTC. Full variable domain (rest looked up from reference TRBV15 and TRBJ2-6): DAMVIQNPRYQVTQFGKPVTLSCSQTLNHNVMYWYQQKSSQAPKLLFHYYDKDFNNEADTPDNFQSRRPNTSFCFLDIRSPGLGDTAMYLCATSRGLAGGSISGANVLTFGAGSRLTVL.

This clonotype was found many times. This rearrangement joins TRBV20-1 to TRBJ2-1; 7 nucleotides align to TRBD2. The CDR3 has 10 residues. Trimming at V came to 5 bases and at J to 15 bases, leaving 7 bases not matched to a gene. From germline, CDR1 is DFQATT and CDR2 SNEGSKA (reference sequence). The CDR3 sequence is CSAARTRPFF. The CDR3 DNA reads as TGCAGTGCTGCCAGGACTAGACCGTTCTTC.

In this sample, this clonotype turned up many times. The chain employs TRBV6-5 and TRBJ1-3; D is perhaps TRBD1 (5 bases). The CDR3 contains 17 residues. Trimming removed 0 bases from V and 0 bases from J, with 12 bases in between. The germline V gene encodes CDR1 MNHEY and CDR2 SVGAGI. Here the CDR3 reads CASSYSRKGTSGNTIYF. The CDR3 DNA reads as TGTGCCAGCAGTTACTCGCGTAAGGGGACCTCTGGAAACACCATATATTTT.

This clonotype was detected many times. The V and J genes are TRBV7-2 and TRBJ2-7, with 8 bases identical to TRBD1. CDR3 length: 15 amino acids. With V trimmed by 4 bases and J by 3 bases, 8 bases remained unmatched. Germline-derived CDR1 and CDR2 are SGHTA and FQGNSA. The CDR3 protein is CASSSFGQGFYEQYF. The CDR3 bases are TGTGCCAGCAGCTCCTTCGGACAGGGTTTCTACGAGCAGTACTTC.

This clonotype was seen at least ten times. J is TRBJ1-1 and V is TRBV2; D is unclear. Germline loops: CDR1 SNHLY, CDR2 FYNNEI. The CDR3 runs to 11 residues. The V end was cut by 8 bases, the J end by 4 bases, with 8 bases between. Here the CDR3 DNA reads TGTGCCAGCCTCCGTTTCACTGAAGCTTTCTTT. Protein: CASLRFTEAFF.

This clonotype was detected many times. The rearrangement joins TRBV5-4 to TRBJ2-3; D ambiguous. CDR1 SGHNT and CDR2 YYREEE come from the germline V gene (reference sequence). V was trimmed by 4 bases and J by 0 bases, leaving 12 bases between them. The CDR3 runs 15 residues. This chain's CDR3 is CASSPAASSTDTQYF. The CDR3 DNA reads as TGTGCCAGCAGCCCGGCGGCGAGTAGCACAGATACGCAGTATTTT.

This clonotype was counted ten times or more. The chain has TRBV12-3 or TRBV12-4 and TRBJ2-1, with unresolved D. V lost 1 base and J lost 12, with 7 bases in between. The CDR3 runs 11 residues. The CDR3 region is CASSLELGQFF. In nucleotides, the CDR3 is TGTGCCAGCAGTTTAGAACTCGGGCAGTTCTTC.

This clonotype was counted at least ten times. The chain uses TRBV24-1 and TRBJ2-5, with TRBD2 matching over 10 bases. Unmatched junction bases numbered 9, after V lost 4 bases and J lost 5 bases. This CDR3 has 16 amino acids. Germline CDR1 is KGHDR and CDR2 is SFDVKD. The CDR3: CATSEGAGGVRETQYF. CDR3 coding DNA: TGTGCCACCAGTGAGGGAGCGGGAGGGGTTCGGGAGACCCAGTACTTC.

This clonotype was seen repeatedly, ten times or more. This chain links TRBV5-5 with TRBJ2-5, with 11 bases that match TRBD2. Germline CDR1 reads SGHKS; CDR2 reads YYEKEE (reference sequence). This CDR3 has 16 residues. The V segment lost 3 bases and the J segment 5 bases; nucleotides outside the gene matches: 9. The CDR3 protein is CASSSQPGLAAETQYF. CDR3 nucleotides: TGTGCCAGCAGCTCTCAGCCGGGACTAGCGGCGGAGACCCAGTACTTC.